A selection of T cell receptor beta chains follows, all from one sample in a study of T cell responses to AZD1222 COVID-19 vaccine. TCRdb's table, derived via immunoSEQ multiplex PCR, lists solely in-frame clones and lacks some. This table holds over 130,000 clones, around 91% found once. The input for sequencing was peripheral blood, taken 28 days after the second AZD1222 dose. Receptors were obtained from an adult who received the AZD1222 COVID-19 vaccine. Each CDR3 is given with its conserved first and last residue. Fields, in order: V gene, CDR3 length, D gene, J gene, clone size, CDR3 protein, CDR3 DNA. The D gene is left open where the match is weak. Clone size is given for some rows only: seen once, a few or many times, or a class if the clone is expanded.

>TRBV28|18|.|TRBJ1-5|.
CASSLEAGSEGRNQPQHF
TGTGCCAGCAGTTTAGAGGCAGGATCGGAGGGTCGCAATCAGCCCCAGCATTTT
>TRBV7-2|14|TRBD1|TRBJ1-2|once
CASSLVGGTGGYTF
TGTGCCAGCAGCTTAGTGGGCGGGACAGGGGGCTACACCTTC
>TRBV12-5|15|TRBD2|TRBJ2-7|.
CASGLASGAFYEQYF
TGTGCTAGTGGTTTGGCTAGCGGAGCCTTCTACGAGCAGTACTTC
>TRBV6-6|14|.|TRBJ1-2|.
CASSYSRGGDGYTF
TGTGCCAGCAGTTACTCGAGAGGGGGGGACGGCTACACCTTC
>TRBV3-1/TRBV3-2|14|TRBD1|TRBJ1-2|.
CASSHTQGGHGYTF
TGTGCCAGCAGCCACACCCAGGGGGGACATGGCTACACCTTC
>TRBV5-4|17|.|TRBJ2-1|.
CASSHGSSRGGINEQFF
TGTGCCAGCAGTCACGGCTCCTCCAGGGGAGGAATCAATGAGCAGTTCTTC
>TRBV10-1|14|TRBD2|TRBJ2-1|.
CASGRTSGINEQFF
TGCGCCAGTGGTCGGACTAGCGGGATCAATGAGCAGTTCTTC
>TRBV4-2|14|.|TRBJ2-7|.
CASSQVGDSYEQYF
TGTGCCAGCAGCCAAGTGGGTGACTCCTACGAGCAGTACTTC
>TRBV5-1|13|.|TRBJ1-1|.
CASSLGVNTEAFF
TGCGCCAGCAGCTTGGGGGTGAACACTGAAGCTTTCTTT
>TRBV3-1/TRBV3-2|11|.|TRBJ2-1|.
CASSPNNEQFF
TGTGCCAGCAGCCCAAACAATGAGCAGTTCTTC
>TRBV19|13|.|TRBJ1-1|.
CASSKRGTTEAFF
TGTGCCAGTAGTAAAAGGGGGACCACTGAAGCTTTCTTT
>TRBV18|13|.|TRBJ1-1|.
CASSPGENTEAFF
TGTGCCAGCTCACCAGGGGAGAACACTGAAGCTTTCTTT
>TRBV14|11|.|TRBJ1-1|once
CASSQYTEAFF
TGTGCCAGCAGCCAGTACACTGAAGCTTTCTTT
>TRBV29-1|12|.|TRBJ2-2|.
CSIKGNTGELFF
TGCAGCATCAAGGGCAACACCGGGGAGCTGTTTTTT
>TRBV30|12|.|TRBJ1-4|.
CAWSPGPGKLFF
TGTGCCTGGAGTCCGGGCCCTGGGAAACTGTTTTTT
>TRBV2|17|.|TRBJ1-5|once
CASRGPGPFFSNQPQHF
TGTGCCAGCAGGGGACCGGGGCCTTTCTTTAGCAATCAGCCCCAGCATTTT
>TRBV29-1|13|TRBD1|TRBJ1-5|.
CSVGDRDNQPQHF
TGCAGCGTTGGGGACAGGGATAATCAGCCCCAGCATTTT
>TRBV5-1|14|TRBD1|TRBJ2-7|once
CASSQTGSPIEQYF
TGCGCCAGCAGCCAGACAGGGTCACCTATCGAGCAGTACTTC
>TRBV2|13|.|TRBJ1-3|.
CASSDQSGNTIYF
TGTGCCAGCAGTGATCAATCTGGAAACACCATATATTTT
>TRBV6-1|16|.|TRBJ1-1|.
CASSEGGARWNTEAFF
TGTGCCAGCAGTGAAGGGGGGGCTCGGTGGAACACTGAAGCTTTCTTT